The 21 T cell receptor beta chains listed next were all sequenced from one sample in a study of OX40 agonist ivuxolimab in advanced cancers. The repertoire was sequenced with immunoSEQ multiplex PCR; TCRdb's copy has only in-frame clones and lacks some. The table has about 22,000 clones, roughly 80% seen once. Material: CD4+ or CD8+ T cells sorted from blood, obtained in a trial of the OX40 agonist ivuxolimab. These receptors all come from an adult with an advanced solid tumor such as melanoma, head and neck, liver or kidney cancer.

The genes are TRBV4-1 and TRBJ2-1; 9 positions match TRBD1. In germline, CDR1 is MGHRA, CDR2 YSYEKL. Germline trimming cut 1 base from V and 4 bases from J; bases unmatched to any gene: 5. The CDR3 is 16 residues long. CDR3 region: CASSQGWDREYNEQFF. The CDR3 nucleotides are TGCGCCAGCAGCCAAGGGTGGGACAGGGAGTACAATGAGCAGTTCTTC.

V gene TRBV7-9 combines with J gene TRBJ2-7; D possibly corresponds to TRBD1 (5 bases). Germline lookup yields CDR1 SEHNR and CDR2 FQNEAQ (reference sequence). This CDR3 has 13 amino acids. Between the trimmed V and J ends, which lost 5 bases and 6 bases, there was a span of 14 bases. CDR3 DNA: TGTGCCAGCAGCCCACAGGTTCCGTCCGAGCAGTACTTC. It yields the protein CASSPQVPSEQYF.

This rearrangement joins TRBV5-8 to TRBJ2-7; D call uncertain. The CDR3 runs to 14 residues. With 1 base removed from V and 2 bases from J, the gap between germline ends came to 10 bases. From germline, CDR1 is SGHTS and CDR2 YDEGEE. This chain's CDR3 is CASSLLGNAYEQYF. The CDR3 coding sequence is TGTGCCAGCAGCTTGCTAGGCAATGCCTACGAGCAGTACTTC.

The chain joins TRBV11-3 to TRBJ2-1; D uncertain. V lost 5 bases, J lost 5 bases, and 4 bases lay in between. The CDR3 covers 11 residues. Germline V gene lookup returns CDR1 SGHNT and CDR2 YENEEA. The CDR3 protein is CASSRNNEQFF. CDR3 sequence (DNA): TGTGCCAGCAGCCGGAACAATGAGCAGTTCTTC.

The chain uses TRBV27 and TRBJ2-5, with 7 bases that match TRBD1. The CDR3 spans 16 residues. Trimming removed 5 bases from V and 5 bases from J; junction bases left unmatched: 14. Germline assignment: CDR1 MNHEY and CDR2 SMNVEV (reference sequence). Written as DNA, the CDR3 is TGTGCCAGCAGTCCCCTACAGGGGCTGTGGAGGGAGACCCAGTACTTC. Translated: CASSPLQGLWRETQYF.

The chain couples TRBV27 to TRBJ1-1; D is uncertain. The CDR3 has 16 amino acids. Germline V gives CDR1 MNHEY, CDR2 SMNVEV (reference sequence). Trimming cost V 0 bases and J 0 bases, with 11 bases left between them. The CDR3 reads CASSLSAGRMNTEAFF. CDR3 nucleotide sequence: TGTGCCAGCAGTTTATCCGCGGGCCGCATGAACACTGAAGCTTTCTTT.

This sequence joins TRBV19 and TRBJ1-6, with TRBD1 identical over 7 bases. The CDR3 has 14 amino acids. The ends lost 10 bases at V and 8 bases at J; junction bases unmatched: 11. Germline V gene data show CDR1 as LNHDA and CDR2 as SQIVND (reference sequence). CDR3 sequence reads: CATSTGAGDSPLHF. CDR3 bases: TGTGCCACCAGTACAGGGGCTGGGGATTCACCCCTCCACTTT. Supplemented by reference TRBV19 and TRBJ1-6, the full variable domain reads DGGITQSPKYLFRKEGQNVTLSCEQNLNHDAMYWYRQDPGQGLRLIYYSQIVNDFQKGDIAEGYSVSREKKESFPLTVTSAQKNPTAFYLCATSTGAGDSPLHFGNGTRLTVT.

The CDR3 loop is CASSGGCQGQGQPQHF. Written as DNA, the CDR3 is TGTGCCAGCAGCGGTGGGTGTCAGGGTCAGGGTCAGCCCCAGCATTTT. V is TRBV21-1 and J is TRBJ1-5; TRBD1 was called by the table and not checked on the DNA. TRBV21-1 constitutes a pseudogene. This CDR3 region has 16 residues.

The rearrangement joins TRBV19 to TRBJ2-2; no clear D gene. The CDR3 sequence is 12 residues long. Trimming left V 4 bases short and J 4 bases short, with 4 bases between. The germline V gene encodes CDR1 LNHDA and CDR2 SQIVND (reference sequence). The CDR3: CASSRITGELFF. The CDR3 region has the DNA TGTGCCAGTAGTAGAATCACCGGGGAGCTGTTTTTT.

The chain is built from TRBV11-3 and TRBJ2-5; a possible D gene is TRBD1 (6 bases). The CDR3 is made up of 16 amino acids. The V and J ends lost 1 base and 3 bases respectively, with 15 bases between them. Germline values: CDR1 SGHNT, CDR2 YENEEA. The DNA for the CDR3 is TGTGCCAGCAGCTTAGTTTACAGGGAAGGGGAAGAGACCCAGTACTTC. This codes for CASSLVYREGEETQYF.

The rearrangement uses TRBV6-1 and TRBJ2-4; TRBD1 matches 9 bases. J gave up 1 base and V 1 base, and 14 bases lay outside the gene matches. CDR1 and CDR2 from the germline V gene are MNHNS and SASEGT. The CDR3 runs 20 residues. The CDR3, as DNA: TGTGCCAGCAGTGAAGAACAGTCTGGGACAGGGAATATGGCCAAAAACATTCAGTACTTC. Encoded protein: CASSEEQSGTGNMAKNIQYF.

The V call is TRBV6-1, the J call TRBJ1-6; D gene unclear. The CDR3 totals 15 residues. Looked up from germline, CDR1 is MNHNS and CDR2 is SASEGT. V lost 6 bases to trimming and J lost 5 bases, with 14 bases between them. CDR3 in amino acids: CASSTVHPNNSPLHF. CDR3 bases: TGTGCCAGCAGCACCGTACATCCGAATAATTCACCCCTCCACTTT.

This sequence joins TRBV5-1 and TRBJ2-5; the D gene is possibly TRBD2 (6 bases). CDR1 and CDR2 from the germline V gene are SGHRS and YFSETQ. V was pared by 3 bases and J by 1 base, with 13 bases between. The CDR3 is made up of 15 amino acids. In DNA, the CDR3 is TGCGCCAGCAGCTCCACTGGGGGGACCCAAGAGACCCAGTACTTC. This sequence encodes CASSSTGGTQETQYF.

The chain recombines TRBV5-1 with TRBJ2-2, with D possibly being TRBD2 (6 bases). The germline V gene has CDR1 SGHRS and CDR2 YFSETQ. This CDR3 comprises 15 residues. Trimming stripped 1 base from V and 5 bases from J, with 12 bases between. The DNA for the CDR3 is TGCGCCAGCAGCTTGTCGAGGGGAGGTACCGGGGAGCTGTTTTTT. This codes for CASSLSRGGTGELFF.

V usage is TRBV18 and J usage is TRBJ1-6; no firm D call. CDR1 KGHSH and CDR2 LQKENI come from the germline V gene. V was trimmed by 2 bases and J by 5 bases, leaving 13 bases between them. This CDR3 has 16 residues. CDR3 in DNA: TGTGCCAGCTCACCATTCGGGCCGCAGAATAATTCACCCCTCCACTTT. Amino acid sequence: CASSPFGPQNNSPLHF.

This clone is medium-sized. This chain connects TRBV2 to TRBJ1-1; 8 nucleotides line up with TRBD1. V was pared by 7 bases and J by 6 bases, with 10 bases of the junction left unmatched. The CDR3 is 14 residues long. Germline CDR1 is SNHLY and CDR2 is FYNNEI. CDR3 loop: CASTGQGALAEAFF. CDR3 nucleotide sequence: TGTGCCAGCACGGGGCAGGGGGCGTTAGCTGAAGCTTTCTTT.

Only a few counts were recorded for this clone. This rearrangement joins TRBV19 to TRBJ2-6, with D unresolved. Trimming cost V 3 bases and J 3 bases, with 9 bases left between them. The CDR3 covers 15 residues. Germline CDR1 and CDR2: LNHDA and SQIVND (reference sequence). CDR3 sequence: CASSITRLGANVLTF. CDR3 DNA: TGTGCCAGTAGTATCACCAGGCTTGGGGCCAACGTCCTGACTTTC.

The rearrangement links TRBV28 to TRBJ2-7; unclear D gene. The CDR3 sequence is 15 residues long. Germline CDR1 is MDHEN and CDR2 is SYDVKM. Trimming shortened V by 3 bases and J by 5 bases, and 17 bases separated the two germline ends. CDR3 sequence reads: CASSFRPRLFDEQYF. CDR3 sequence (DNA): TGTGCCAGCAGTTTTAGGCCCCGCTTATTTGACGAGCAGTACTTC.

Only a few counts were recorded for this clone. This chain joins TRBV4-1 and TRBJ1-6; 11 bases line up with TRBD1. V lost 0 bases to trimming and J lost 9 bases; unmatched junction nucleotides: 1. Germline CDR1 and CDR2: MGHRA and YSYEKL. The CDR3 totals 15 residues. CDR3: CASSQEGTGGSPLHF. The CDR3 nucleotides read TGCGCCAGCAGCCAAGAAGGGACAGGGGGTTCACCCCTCCACTTT.

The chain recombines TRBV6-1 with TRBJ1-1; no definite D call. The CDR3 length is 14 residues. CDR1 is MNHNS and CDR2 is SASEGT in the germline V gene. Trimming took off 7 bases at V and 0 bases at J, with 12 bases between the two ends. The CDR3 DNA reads TGTGCCAGCACCCCGGGCAGCCTGAACACTGAAGCTTTCTTT. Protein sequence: CASTPGSLNTEAFF.

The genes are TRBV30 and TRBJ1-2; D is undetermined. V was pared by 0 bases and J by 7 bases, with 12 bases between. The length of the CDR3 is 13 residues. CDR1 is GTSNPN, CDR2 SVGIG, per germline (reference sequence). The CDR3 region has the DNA TGTGCCTGGAGTGTAATGGGCGAGGGTGGCTACACCTTC. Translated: CAWSVMGEGGYTF.